This T cell receptor (beta chain) emerged from a study of blood T cell repertoires in COVID-19. Study-level information: Specimens from acute and convalescent COVID-19 originated in the United States, Italy and Spain. Sources were T cells, B-cell-depleted T cells, or PBMCs; the material itself was cDNA or gDNA.

Trimming took off 1 base at V and 0 bases at J, with 12 bases between the two ends. This CDR3 region has 16 residues. CDR1 SGHVS and CDR2 FQNEAQ come from the germline V gene. As originally analysed: Estimation of nucleated cell counts relied on the amplification of reference gene primers. Method: immunoSEQ multiplex PCR; TCRdb's copy keeps in-frame clones and lacks some. V, J and clone size derive from that table, while D and trimming were established from the DNA sequence. The table shows about 120,000 clones, with over 60% occurring only once. The source of this sequence is a woman at least 80 years old with acute or convalescent COVID-19. Sequenced sample: peripheral blood. The chain uses TRBV7-8 and TRBJ1-1; perhaps TRBD1 as D (6 bases). The CDR3 here is CASSLVGQNMNTEAFF. Here the CDR3 DNA reads TGTGCCAGCAGCTTAGTCGGACAGAACATGAACACTGAAGCTTTCTTT.